One sample yielded the 16 T cell receptor beta chains listed below, sequenced in a study of post-analysis software for immune sequencing data. General observations from the study: A few TRBV segments appeared more often in patients than in controls, and TRBV5-6, TRBV5-1 and TRBV20-1 were among these.

No antigen is known for these receptors. Sequencing libraries made from TCR beta cDNA carried unique molecular identifiers. TCRdb re-analysed the PCR reads in MiXCR, keeping a single row per CDR3 protein. Here the sample spans roughly 730,000 distinct CDR3 sequences, 30% being singletons. The sequenced sample was blood. The receptor set was obtained from a girl aged 10 to 17 with multiple sclerosis.

For this clonotype: This may be a read error, as it is one base from a much larger clone. The rearrangement uses TRBV27 and TRBJ2-1, with no clear D. Germline V gene sequence: CDR1 MNHEY, CDR2 SMNVEV (reference sequence). V shed 0 bases and J shed 5 bases, with 11 bases lying between them. The CDR3 totals 15 residues. For the CDR3, the DNA is TGTGCCAGCAGTTTATCGGGGAACTGGAACAATGAGCAGTTCTTC. Protein: CASSLSGNWNNEQFF.

The chain recombines TRBV20-1 with TRBJ2-4; the D gene is possibly TRBD1 (5 bases). With the DNA end fitting TRBJ2-7 better, the J assignment may be wrong. This CDR3 is 13 amino acids long. Germline V gene lookup returns CDR1 DFQATT and CDR2 SNEGSKA (reference sequence). The CDR3 DNA follows: TGCAGTGCTAGAAAACAGGTCTCGGGCGAGCAGTACTTC. It specifies CSARKQVSGEQYF.

The chain carries TRBV7-2 and TRBJ1-2; D perhaps matches TRBD1 (5 bases). Germline loops: CDR1 SGHTA, CDR2 FQGNSA. The CDR3 consists of 13 residues. The germline V and J ends were trimmed by 3 bases and 13 bases, with 18 bases remaining between them. The CDR3 is CASSLQGSYGGTF. The CDR3 DNA is TGTGCCAGCAGCTTGCAGGGCTCCTATGGCGGCACCTTC.

This clonotype was found once. The V gene is TRBV3-1, the J gene TRBJ2-4, with D perhaps matching TRBD1 or TRBD2 (5 bases each). This CDR3 spans 14 amino acids. V lost 4 bases to trimming and J lost 13 bases, with 20 bases between them. Germline lookup yields CDR1 LGHDT and CDR2 YNNKEL (reference sequence). The CDR3 protein is CASSPGTLWSEQYF. The CDR3 DNA follows: TGTGCCAGCAGCCCTGGGACCTTGTGGAGTGAGCAGTACTTC.

The chain is built from TRBV20-1 and TRBJ2-4, with TRBD2 matching over 7 bases. The CDR3 covers 16 residues. Per the germline V gene, CDR1 is DFQATT and CDR2 is SNEGSKA (reference sequence). Trimming at V came to 6 bases and at J to 2 bases, leaving 13 bases not matched to a gene. In DNA, the CDR3 is TGCAGTGCGGGGGGGAGCTGGGGGGAGTCCAAAAACATTCAGTACTTC. Protein: CSAGGSWGESKNIQYF.

The J gene is TRBJ1-2, the V gene TRBV4-1; the D gene is possibly TRBD1 (5 bases). V lost 3 bases and J 4 bases, leaving 9 bases between the germline ends. Germline CDR1 reads MGHRA; CDR2 reads YSYEKL. The CDR3 loop spans 13 amino acids. CDR3 DNA sequence: TGCGCCAGCAGCCACCCGGACATCTATGGCTACACCTTC. Amino acid sequence: CASSHPDIYGYTF.

The rearrangement joins TRBV6-2 or TRBV6-3 to TRBJ2-1; no clear D gene. This CDR3 region has 14 residues. Looked up from germline, CDR1 is MNHEY and CDR2 is SVGEGT. Trimming took off 6 bases at V and 1 base at J, with 10 bases between the two ends. CDR3 sequence: CASSQDGSYNEQFF. The DNA of the CDR3 is TGTGCCAGCAGCCAGGACGGATCCTACAATGAGCAGTTCTTC.

The genes are TRBV29-1 and TRBJ1-1; D call uncertain. Looked up from germline, CDR1 is SQVTM and CDR2 is ANQGSEA. This CDR3 spans 16 amino acids. With 4 bases removed from V and 0 bases from J, the gap between germline ends came to 18 bases. CDR3 amino acids: CSVVGEEGVLNTEAFF. CDR3 sequence (DNA): TGCAGCGTTGTTGGGGAGGAGGGTGTTTTGAACACTGAAGCTTTCTTT.

The chain combines TRBV28 with TRBJ1-4; TRBD1 matches 7 bases. Germline V gene lookup returns CDR1 MDHEN and CDR2 SYDVKM. V shed 3 bases and J 6 bases; nucleotides not matched to a gene: 4. CDR3 length equals 14 residues. CDR3 sequence: CASSFQGGDEKLFF. The CDR3 DNA reads as TGTGCCAGCAGTTTTCAGGGGGGGGATGAAAAACTGTTTTTT.

This chain links TRBV6-1 with TRBJ2-5; either TRBD1 or TRBD2 may supply D (5 bases each). V was trimmed by 2 bases and J by 5 bases, leaving 9 bases between them. CDR1 and CDR2 (germline): MNHNS, SASEGT. The CDR3 spans 13 residues. The CDR3 loop reads CASSEFEGETQYF. CDR3 nucleotides: TGTGCCAGCAGTGAATTCGAGGGGGAGACCCAGTACTTC.

This chain links TRBV6-2 or TRBV6-3 with TRBJ2-5, with D tentatively TRBD2 (5 bases). The CDR3 totals 16 residues. The germline CDR1 and CDR2 sequences are MNHEY and SVGEGT. The V end lost 5 bases, the J end lost 4 bases, and 20 bases lay between the germline ends. The CDR3 DNA reads TGTGCCAGCAGTCCAGGACTGGGAGCGACGGCAGAGACCCAGTACTTC. This gives the protein CASSPGLGATAETQYF.

The chain joins TRBV10-3 to TRBJ1-1, with TRBD1 as a possible D gene (6 bases). The germline V and J ends were trimmed by 7 bases and 1 base, with 13 bases remaining between them. CDR1 and CDR2 (germline): ENHRY, SYGVKD. CDR3 size: 14 residues. The DNA for the CDR3 is TGTGCCATCACTAAGACAGGCGAGAACACTGAAGCTTTCTTT. Translated, it gives CAITKTGENTEAFF.

Many counts were recorded for this clonotype. V and J are TRBV29-1 and TRBJ1-2; D might be TRBD1 (5 bases). V lost 4 bases to trimming and J lost 9 bases, with 18 bases between them. Germline loops: CDR1 SQVTM, CDR2 ANQGSEA. The CDR3 has 13 amino acids. This chain's CDR3 is CSVARDLEGRYTF. CDR3 in DNA: TGCAGCGTTGCTAGGGACCTCGAGGGCCGCTACACCTTC. The full variable domain, with the rest looked up from reference TRBV29-1 and TRBJ1-2, is SAVISQKPSRDICQRGTSLTIQCQVDSQVTMMFWYRQQPGQSLTLIATANQGSEATYESGFVIDKFPISRPNLTFSTLTVSNMSPEDSSIYLCSVARDLEGRYTFGSGTRLTVV.

This sequence joins TRBV5-1 and TRBJ2-6; D might be TRBD2 (5 bases). The CDR3 is 17 residues long. Germline V lookup: CDR1 SGHRS, CDR2 YFSETQ. Trimming cost V 4 bases and J 0 bases, with 14 bases left between them. The DNA of the CDR3 is TGCGCCAGCAGCGTCACTAGACCCAGCTCTGGGGCCAACGTCCTGACTTTC. The encoded protein is CASSVTRPSSGANVLTF.

This clonotype has more than one count but fewer than ten. V is TRBV6-5 and J is TRBJ2-5, with 9 nucleotides matching TRBD2. The CDR3 runs to 15 residues. J was trimmed by 5 bases and V by 6 bases; bases with no gene match: 10. Per germline, CDR1 MNHEY and CDR2 SVGAGI. The CDR3 DNA is TGTGCCAGCAGGCGCGGGGGGGCCGTCGTGGAGACCCAGTACTTC. Residues: CASRRGGAVVETQYF.

This clonotype was found many times. The chain employs TRBV27 and TRBJ2-7; D is possibly TRBD1 (5 bases). The CDR3 runs to 12 residues. Trimming removed 2 bases at V and 6 bases at J, with 8 bases between. The germline V gene has CDR1 MNHEY and CDR2 SMNVEV (reference sequence). The CDR3 sequence: CASSLPQGEQYF. The CDR3 DNA reads as TGTGCCAGCAGTTTACCTCAGGGCGAGCAGTACTTC.